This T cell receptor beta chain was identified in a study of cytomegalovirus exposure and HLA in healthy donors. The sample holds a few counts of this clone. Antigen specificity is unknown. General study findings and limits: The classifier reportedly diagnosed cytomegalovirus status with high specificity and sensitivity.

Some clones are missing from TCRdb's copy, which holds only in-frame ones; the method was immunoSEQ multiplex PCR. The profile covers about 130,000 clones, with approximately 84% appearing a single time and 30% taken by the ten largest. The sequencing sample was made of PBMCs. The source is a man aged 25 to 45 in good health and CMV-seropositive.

CDR3 sequence (DNA): TGTGCCAGCAGCCAAGGTCCAGGGTATAATGGCTACACCTTC. Translation: CASSQGPGYNGYTF. V is TRBV14 and J is TRBJ1-2, with D tentatively TRBD1 (5 bases). The germline V gene encodes CDR1 SGHDN and CDR2 FVKESK. Between the trimmed V and J ends, which lost 1 base and 6 bases, there was a span of 12 bases. The CDR3 covers 14 residues.